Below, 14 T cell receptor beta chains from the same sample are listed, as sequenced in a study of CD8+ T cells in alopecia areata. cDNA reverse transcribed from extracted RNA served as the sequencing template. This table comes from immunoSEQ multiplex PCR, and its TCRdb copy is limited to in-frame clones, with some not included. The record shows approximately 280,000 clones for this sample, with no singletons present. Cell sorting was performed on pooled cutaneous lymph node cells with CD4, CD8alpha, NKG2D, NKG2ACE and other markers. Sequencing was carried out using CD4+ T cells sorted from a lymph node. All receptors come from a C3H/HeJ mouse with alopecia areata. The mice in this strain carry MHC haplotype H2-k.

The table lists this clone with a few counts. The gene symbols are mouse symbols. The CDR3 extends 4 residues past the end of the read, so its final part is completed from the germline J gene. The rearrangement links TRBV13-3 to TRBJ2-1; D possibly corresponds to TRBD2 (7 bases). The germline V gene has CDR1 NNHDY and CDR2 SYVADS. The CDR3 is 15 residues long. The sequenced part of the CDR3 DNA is TGTGCCAGCAGTGATGCGGGGGGCGCGGAGGCT. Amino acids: CASSDAGGAEA. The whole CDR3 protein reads CASSDAGGAEAEQFF.

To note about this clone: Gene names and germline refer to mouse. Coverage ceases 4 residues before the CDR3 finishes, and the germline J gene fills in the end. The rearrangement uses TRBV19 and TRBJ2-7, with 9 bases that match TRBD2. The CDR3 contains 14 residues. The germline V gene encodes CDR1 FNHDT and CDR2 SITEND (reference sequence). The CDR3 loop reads CASLMTGGDYEQYF. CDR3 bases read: TGTGCCAGCCTCATGACTGGGGGAGATTAT.

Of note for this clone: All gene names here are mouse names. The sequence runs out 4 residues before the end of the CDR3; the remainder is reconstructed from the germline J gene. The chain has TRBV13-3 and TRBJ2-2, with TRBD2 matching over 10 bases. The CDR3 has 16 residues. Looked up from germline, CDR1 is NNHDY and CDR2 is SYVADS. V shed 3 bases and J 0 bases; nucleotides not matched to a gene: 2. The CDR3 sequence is CASSGGLGANTGQLYF. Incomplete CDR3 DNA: TGTGCCAGCAGTGGAGGACTGGGGGCAAACACCGGG.

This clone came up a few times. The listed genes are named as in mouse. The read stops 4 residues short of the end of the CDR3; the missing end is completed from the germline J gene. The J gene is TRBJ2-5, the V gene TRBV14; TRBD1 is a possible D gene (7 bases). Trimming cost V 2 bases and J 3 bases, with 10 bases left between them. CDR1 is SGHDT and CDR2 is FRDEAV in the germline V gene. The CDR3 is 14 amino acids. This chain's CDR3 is CASSLGGQQDTQYF. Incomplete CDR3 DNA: TGTGCCAGCAGTTTGGGGGGACAGCAAGAC.

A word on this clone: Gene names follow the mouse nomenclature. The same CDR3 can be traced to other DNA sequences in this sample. Here the CDR3 reads CASSPSANSDYTF. The CDR3 bases that were read are TGTGCCAGCAGCCCCTCAGCAAACTCC. The rearrangement links TRBV5 to TRBJ1-2; D remains unclear. The read comes to an end 4 residues before the CDR3 does, leaving the germline J gene to fill in the end. This CDR3 is 13 amino acids long. V shed 4 bases and J shed 0 bases, with 6 bases lying between them. Germline lookup yields CDR1 LGHNA and CDR2 YNLKQL (reference sequence).

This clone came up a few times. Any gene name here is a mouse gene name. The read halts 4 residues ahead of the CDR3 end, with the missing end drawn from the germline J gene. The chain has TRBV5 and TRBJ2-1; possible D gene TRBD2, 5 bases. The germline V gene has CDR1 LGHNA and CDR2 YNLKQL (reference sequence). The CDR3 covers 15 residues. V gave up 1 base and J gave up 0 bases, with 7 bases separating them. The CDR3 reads CASSQVWDNYAEQFF. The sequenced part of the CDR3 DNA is TGTGCCAGCAGCCAAGTCTGGGATAACTATGCT.

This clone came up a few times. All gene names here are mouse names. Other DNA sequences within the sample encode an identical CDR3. The CDR3 bases that were read are TGTGCCAGCAGTCTCGACAGGGGCCAAGAC. It yields the protein CASSLDRGQD. The whole CDR3 reads CASSLDRGQDTQYF. The chain links TRBV19 to TRBJ2-5, with 8 bases matching TRBD1. Read coverage stops 4 residues before the CDR3 terminus; the germline J gene supplies the remainder. Germline V gene lookup returns CDR1 FNHDT and CDR2 SITEND (reference sequence). This CDR3 contains 14 residues. Trimming took 4 bases from V and 2 from J; bases not matched to a gene: 3.

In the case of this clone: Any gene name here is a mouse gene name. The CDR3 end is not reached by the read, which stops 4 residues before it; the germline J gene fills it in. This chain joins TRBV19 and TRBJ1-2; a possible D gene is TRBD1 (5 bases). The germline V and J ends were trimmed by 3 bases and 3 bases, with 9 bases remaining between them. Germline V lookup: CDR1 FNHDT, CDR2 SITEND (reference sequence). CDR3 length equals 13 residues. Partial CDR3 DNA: TGTGCCAGCAGTACAGGGCATGACTCC. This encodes CASSTGHDS. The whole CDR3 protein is CASSTGHDSDYTF.

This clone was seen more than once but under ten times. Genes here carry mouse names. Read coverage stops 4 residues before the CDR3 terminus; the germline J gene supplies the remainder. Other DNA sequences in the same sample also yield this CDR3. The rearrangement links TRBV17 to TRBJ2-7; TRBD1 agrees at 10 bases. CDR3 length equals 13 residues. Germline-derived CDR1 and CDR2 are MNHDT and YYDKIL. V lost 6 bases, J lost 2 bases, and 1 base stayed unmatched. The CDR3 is CASRGQGAYEQYF. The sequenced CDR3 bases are TGTGCTAGCAGAGGACAGGGGGCCTAT. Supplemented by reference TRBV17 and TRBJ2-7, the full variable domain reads DTTVKQNPRYKLARVGKPVNLICSQTMNHDTMYWYQKKPNQAPKLLLFYYDKILNREADTFEKFQSSRPNNSFCSLYIGSAGLEYSAMYLCASRGQGAYEQYFGPGTRLTVL.

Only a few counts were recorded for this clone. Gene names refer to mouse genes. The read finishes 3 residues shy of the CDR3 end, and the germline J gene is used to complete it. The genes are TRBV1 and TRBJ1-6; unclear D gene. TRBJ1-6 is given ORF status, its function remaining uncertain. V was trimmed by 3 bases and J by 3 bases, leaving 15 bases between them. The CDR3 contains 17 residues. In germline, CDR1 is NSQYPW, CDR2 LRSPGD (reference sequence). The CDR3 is CTCSASLQTIYNSPLYF. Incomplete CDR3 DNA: TGCACCTGCAGTGCTTCCCTCCAGACAATCTATAATTCGCCC.

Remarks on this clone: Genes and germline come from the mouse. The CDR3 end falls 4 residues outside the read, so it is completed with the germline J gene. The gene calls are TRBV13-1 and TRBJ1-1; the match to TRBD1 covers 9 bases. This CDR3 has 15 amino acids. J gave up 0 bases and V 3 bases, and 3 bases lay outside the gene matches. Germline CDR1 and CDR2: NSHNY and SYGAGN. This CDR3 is CASSVTGGANTEVFF. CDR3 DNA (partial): TGTGCCAGCAGTGTGACAGGGGGAGCAAACACA.

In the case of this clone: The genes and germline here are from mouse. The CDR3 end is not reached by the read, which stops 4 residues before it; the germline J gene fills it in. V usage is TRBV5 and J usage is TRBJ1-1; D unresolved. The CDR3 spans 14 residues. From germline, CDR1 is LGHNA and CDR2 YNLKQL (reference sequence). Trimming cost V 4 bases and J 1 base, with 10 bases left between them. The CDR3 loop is CASSPAEGNTEVFF. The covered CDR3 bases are TGTGCCAGCAGCCCGGCGGAGGGGAACACA.

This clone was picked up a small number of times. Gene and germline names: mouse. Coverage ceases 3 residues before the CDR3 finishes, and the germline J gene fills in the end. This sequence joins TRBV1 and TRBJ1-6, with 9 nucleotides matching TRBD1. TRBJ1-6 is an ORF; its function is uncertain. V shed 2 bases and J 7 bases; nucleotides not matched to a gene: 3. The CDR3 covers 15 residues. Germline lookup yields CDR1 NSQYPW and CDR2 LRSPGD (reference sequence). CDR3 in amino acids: CTCSATGGRNSPLYF. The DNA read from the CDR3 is TGCACCTGCAGTGCAACAGGGGGCCGGAATTCGCCC.

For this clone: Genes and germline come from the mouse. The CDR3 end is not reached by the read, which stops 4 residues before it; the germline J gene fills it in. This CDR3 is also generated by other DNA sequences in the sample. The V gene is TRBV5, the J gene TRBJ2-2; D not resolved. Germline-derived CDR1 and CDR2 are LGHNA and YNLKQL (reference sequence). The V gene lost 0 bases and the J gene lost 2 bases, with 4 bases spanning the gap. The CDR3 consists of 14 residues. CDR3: CASSQEGNTGQLYF. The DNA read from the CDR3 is TGTGCCAGCAGCCAAGAAGGGAACACCGGG.